The rows below give T cell receptor beta chains drawn from one sample of a study of T cell repertoires in cytomegalovirus infection. TCRdb re-called the reads through MiXCR, storing one row per CDR3 protein. The sample holds approximately 180,000 distinct CDR3 sequences; roughly 9.8% are singletons and the top ten take around 4.4%. The sample taken for sequencing was PBMCs. These receptors were taken from a human donor in good health (CMV status not recorded). Some clones in this sample may be carry-over from other donors' samples. Each CDR3 is given with its conserved first and last residue. The order of the fields is V gene, CDR3 length, J gene, clone size, D gene, CDR3 protein, CDR3 DNA. The D gene is left open where the match is weak. The size of a clone is reported for some rows only, either as once, few or many, or as a class for expanded clones.

>TRBV6-2/TRBV6-3|16|TRBJ1-2|NA|TRBD1
CASSLRPGQGVYGYTF
TGTGCCAGCAGCCTACGCCCGGGACAGGGCGTCTATGGCTACACCTTC
>TRBV10-3|17|TRBJ2-6|many|TRBD1
CAILDRDRASGANVLTF
TGTGCCATTCTCGACCGGGACAGGGCTTCTGGGGCCAACGTCCTGACTTTC
>TRBV28|14|TRBJ1-6|many|NA
CASSRTAYNSPLHF
TGTGCCAGCAGTCGGACAGCTTATAATTCACCCCTCCACTTT
>TRBV7-8|13|TRBJ1-1|many|NA
CASSSDGNTEAFF
TGTGCCAGCAGCTCGGACGGGAACACTGAAGCTTTCTTT
>TRBV2|13|TRBJ2-5|few|NA
CAGQQVPWETQYF
TGTGCCGGGCAACAGGTGCCCTGGGAGACCCAGTACTTC
>TRBV6-2/TRBV6-3|14|TRBJ1-1|many|NA
CASSYGLLNTEAFF
TGTGCCAGCAGTTACGGGTTACTGAACACTGAAGCTTTCTTT
>TRBV14|15|TRBJ2-1|few|NA
CASSGRPTAYNEQFF
TGTGCCAGCAGCGGGAGGCCTACGGCCTACAATGAGCAGTTCTTC
>TRBV28|15|TRBJ1-5|NA|NA
CASRHQGSGNQPQHF
TGTGCCAGCAGACACCAAGGGAGTGGCAATCAGCCCCAGCATTTT
>TRBV19|14|TRBJ1-4|many|NA
CASRPGRINEKLFF
TGTGCCAGCCGACCGGGACGGATTAATGAAAAACTGTTTTTT
>TRBV28|15|TRBJ2-3|NA|NA
CASSFGADSTDTQYF
TGTGCCAGCAGTTTCGGAGCGGATAGCACAGATACGCAGTATTTT
>TRBV20-1|11|TRBJ1-5|NA|NA
CSARGDQPQHF
TGCAGTGCTAGAGGAGATCAGCCCCAGCATTTT
>TRBV7-3|17|TRBJ2-1|many|TRBD2
CASSLTSGLSSYNEQFF
TGTGCCAGCAGCTTAACTTCGGGACTAAGCTCCTACAATGAGCAGTTCTTC
>TRBV4-3|14|TRBJ1-5|many|NA
CASSPDRTNQPQHF
TGCGCCAGCAGCCCCGACAGGACTAATCAGCCCCAGCATTTT
>TRBV7-8|15|TRBJ2-5|many|TRBD1
CASSPGTGSDETQYF
TGTGCCAGCAGCCCAGGGACAGGGTCTGATGAGACCCAGTACTTC
>TRBV28|14|TRBJ1-5|few|NA
CASSSLVGNQPQHF
TGTGCCAGCAGTTCCCTTGTTGGCAATCAGCCCCAGCATTTT
>TRBV7-8|13|TRBJ1-2|many|NA
CASSSSLSYGYTF
TGTGCCAGCAGTAGCTCCCTCTCTTATGGCTACACCTTC
>TRBV18|14|TRBJ1-2|many|NA
CASSPDKGIYGYTF
TGTGCCAGCTCACCGGACAAAGGGATCTATGGCTACACCTTC
>TRBV2|13|TRBJ1-5|NA|NA
CASRGPPLEPQHF
TGTGCCAGCAGGGGACCCCCCCTAGAGCCCCAGCATTTT
>TRBV5-6|15|TRBJ2-5|NA|NA
CASSPYGRSQETQYF
TGTGCCAGCAGTCCATACGGACGGAGCCAAGAGACCCAGTACTTC
>TRBV5-6|12|TRBJ2-1|few|TRBD1
CASSSRQGRRFF
TGTGCCAGCAGCTCTCGACAGGGGAGACGGTTCTTC
>TRBV5-6|13|TRBJ2-7|many|NA
CASSSGGAHEQYF
TGTGCCAGCAGCTCCGGAGGGGCTCATGAGCAGTACTTC
>TRBV6-2/TRBV6-3|12|TRBJ1-1|many|NA
CASSDPNTEAFF
TGTGCCAGCAGTGACCCGAACACTGAAGCTTTCTTT
>TRBV7-2|16|TRBJ2-7|many|TRBD1
CASSLVRQGKSYEQYF
TGTGCCAGCAGCTTAGTTCGACAGGGGAAATCCTACGAGCAGTACTTC
>TRBV7-2|16|TRBJ2-3|many|TRBD2
CASSWQAGGLADTQYF
TGTGCCAGCAGCTGGCAAGCGGGAGGGCTGGCAGATACGCAGTATTTT
>TRBV7-2|15|TRBJ1-2|many|NA
CASSLAAQGAHGYTF
TGTGCCAGCAGCTTAGCGGCACAAGGGGCCCATGGCTACACCTTC
>TRBV14|14|TRBJ2-1|many|TRBD2
CASSQGTSGPPQFF
TGTGCCAGCAGCCAAGGGACTAGCGGGCCCCCGCAGTTCTTC
>TRBV5-6|15|TRBJ1-2|NA|NA
CASSLELGEDYGYTF
TGTGCCAGCAGCTTGGAGCTGGGAGAGGACTATGGCTACACCTTC
>TRBV28|15|TRBJ1-1|many|NA
CASLKRRDRNTEAFF
TGTGCCAGCCTTAAACGCCGGGACCGCAACACTGAAGCTTTCTTT
>TRBV29-1|15|TRBJ1-5|NA|NA
CSVLVAGAVNQPQHF
TGCAGCGTCTTGGTGGCGGGGGCTGTCAATCAGCCCCAGCATTTT
>TRBV7-7|13|TRBJ1-4|NA|NA
CASSRDIGEKLFF
TGTGCTAGCAGCCGGGACATAGGGGAAAAACTGTTTTTT
>TRBV27|14|TRBJ2-2|many|NA
CASLPRENTGELFF
TGTGCCAGTCTCCCGAGGGAGAACACCGGGGAGCTGTTTTTT
>TRBV15|15|TRBJ2-5|few|TRBD2
CATSHTSRGVETQYF
TGTGCCACCAGCCATACCTCCCGGGGGGTCGAGACCCAGTACTTC
>TRBV7-8|12|TRBJ1-6|NA|TRBD1
CASGTGWSPLHF
TGTGCCAGCGGGACAGGGTGGTCACCCCTCCACTTT
>TRBV12-3/TRBV12-4|14|TRBJ2-1|NA|TRBD2
CASSLSGSNNQQFF
TGTGCCAGCAGCCTTAGCGGGAGTAACAATCAGCAGTTCTTC
>TRBV7-9|13|TRBJ2-1|NA|NA
CASSLEWAGEQFF
TGTGCCAGCAGCTTAGAGTGGGCGGGTGAGCAGTTCTTC
>TRBV29-1|14|TRBJ2-1|NA|TRBD2
CSVASREGRGEQFF
TGCAGCGTTGCGTCCCGGGAGGGCCGTGGTGAGCAGTTCTTC
>TRBV7-2|13|TRBJ1-2|many|NA
CASSWGTDYGYTF
TGTGCCAGCAGCTGGGGGACGGACTATGGCTACACCTTC
>TRBV7-8|14|TRBJ1-5|many|NA
CASRQGYSNQPQHF
TGTGCCAGCAGGCAGGGGTATAGCAATCAGCCCCAGCATTTT
>TRBV5-6|17|TRBJ2-2|NA|TRBD2
CASSLTSGGQDTGELFF
TGTGCCAGCAGCTTGACTAGCGGGGGGCAGGACACCGGGGAGCTGTTTTTT
>TRBV6-2/TRBV6-3|18|TRBJ1-5|many|TRBD1
CASSYSTGAGGRNQPQHF
TGTGCCAGCAGTTACTCTACAGGGGCGGGTGGTAGGAATCAGCCCCAGCATTTT